This passage covers 3 T cell receptor beta chains from one sample sequenced in a study of CD8+ T cells in alopecia areata. Investigators isolated RNA and reverse transcribed it into cDNA to act as the sequencing template. Clones were read by immunoSEQ multiplex PCR, and TCRdb kept only the in-frame ones, dropping some. The repertoire includes 100,000 to 130,000 clones, over 80% of them detected once, and 20% to 25% sits in the top ten. This sample's treatment: oral pan-JAK inhibitor, 5-10 mg twice daily. This material consisted of CD8+ T cells sorted from blood, taken at week 24, from a patient treated with tofacitinib. These receptor sequences come from a human donor with alopecia areata.

V gene TRBV5-4 combines with J gene TRBJ2-1; 9 bases align to TRBD1. Germline V gene data show CDR1 as SGHNT and CDR2 as YYREEE (reference sequence). The V and J ends lost 4 bases and 5 bases, in that order; junction bases with no gene match: 4. The CDR3 consists of 14 residues. Here the CDR3 DNA reads TGTGCCAGCAGCCCTGGGACAGGGAACAATGAGCAGTTCTTC. Translating it yields CASSPGTGNNEQFF.

The V and J genes are TRBV4-3 and TRBJ1-1; perhaps TRBD1 as D (6 bases). The V and J ends lost 0 bases and 0 bases respectively, with 11 bases between them. The length of the CDR3 is 16 residues. Germline loops: CDR1 LGHNA, CDR2 YSLEER. This chain's CDR3 is CASSQDNPGVNTEAFF. In nucleotides, the CDR3 is TGCGCCAGCAGCCAAGATAACCCAGGGGTGAACACTGAAGCTTTCTTT.

The CDR3 coding sequence is TGCAGCGTCGTTCTCCGGGCCCATCAACACACAGATACGCAGTATTTT. Residues: CSVVLRAHQHTDTQYF. V and J are TRBV29-1 and TRBJ2-3, with unresolved D. Trimming removed 6 bases from V and 2 bases from J, with 21 bases in between. The CDR3 runs 16 residues. Germline V lookup: CDR1 SQVTM, CDR2 ANQGSEA.